This T cell receptor beta chain was captured by sequencing in a study of OX40 agonist ivuxolimab in advanced cancers. Overall study findings and caveats: CD4+ T cells averaged fewer expanded clones than CD8+ T cells.

Repertoires were generated with immunoSEQ multiplex PCR, while TCRdb's copy carries only in-frame clones and drops some. This sample has 60,000 to 85,000 clones, with 92% found just once. Trimming cost V 1 base and J 4 bases, with 9 bases left between them. Per the germline V gene, CDR1 is SGHNT and CDR2 is YYREEE (reference sequence). CDR3 length: 14 residues. Patients with a history of autoimmune disease or on systemic immunosuppression were excluded. Comments on this clone: Its antigen remains unknown.

This receptor was taken from an adult with an advanced solid tumor such as melanoma, head and neck, liver or kidney cancer. The material was CD4+ or CD8+ T cells sorted from blood, obtained in a trial of the OX40 agonist ivuxolimab. J is TRBJ1-5 and V is TRBV5-4, with D hard to call. The CDR3, as DNA: TGTGCCAGCAGCTTGAGGCCCGGTAATCAGCCCCAGCATTTT. This gives the protein CASSLRPGNQPQHF.